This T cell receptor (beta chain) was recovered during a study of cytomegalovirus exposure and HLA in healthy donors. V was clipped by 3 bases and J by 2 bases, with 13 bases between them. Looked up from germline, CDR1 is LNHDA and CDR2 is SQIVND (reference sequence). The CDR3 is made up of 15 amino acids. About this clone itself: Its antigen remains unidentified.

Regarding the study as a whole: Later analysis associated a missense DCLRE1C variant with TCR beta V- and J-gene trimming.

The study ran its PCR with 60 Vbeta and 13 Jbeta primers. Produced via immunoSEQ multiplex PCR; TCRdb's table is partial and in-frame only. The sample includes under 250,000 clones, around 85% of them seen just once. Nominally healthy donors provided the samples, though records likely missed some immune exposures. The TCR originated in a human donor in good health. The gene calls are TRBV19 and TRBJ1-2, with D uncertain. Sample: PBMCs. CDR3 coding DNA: TGTGCCAGTAGTATTTTACCGGGAACGAACTATGGCTACACCTTC. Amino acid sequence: CASSILPGTNYGYTF.